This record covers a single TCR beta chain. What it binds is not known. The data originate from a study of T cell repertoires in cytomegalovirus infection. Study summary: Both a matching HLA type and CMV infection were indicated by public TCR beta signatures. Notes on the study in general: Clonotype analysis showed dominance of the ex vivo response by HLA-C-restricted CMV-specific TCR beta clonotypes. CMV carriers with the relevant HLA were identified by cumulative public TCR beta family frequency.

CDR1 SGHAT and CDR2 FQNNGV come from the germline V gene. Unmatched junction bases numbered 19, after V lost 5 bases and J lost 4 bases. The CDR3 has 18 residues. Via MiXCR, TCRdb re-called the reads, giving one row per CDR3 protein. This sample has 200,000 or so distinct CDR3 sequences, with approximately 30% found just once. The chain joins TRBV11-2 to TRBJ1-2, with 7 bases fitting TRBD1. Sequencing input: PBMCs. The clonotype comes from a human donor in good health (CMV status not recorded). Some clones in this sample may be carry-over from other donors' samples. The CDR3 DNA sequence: TGTGCCAGCAGCGCCAACCGGGACAGTTGGCCCTCTGGCTATGGCTACACCTTC. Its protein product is CASSANRDSWPSGYGYTF. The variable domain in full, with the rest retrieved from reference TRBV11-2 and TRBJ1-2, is EAGVAQSPRYKIIEKRQSVAFWCNPISGHATLYWYQQILGQGPKLLIQFQNNGVVDDSQLPKDRFSAERLKGVDSTLKIQPAKLEDSAVYLCASSANRDSWPSGYGYTFGSGTRLTVV.